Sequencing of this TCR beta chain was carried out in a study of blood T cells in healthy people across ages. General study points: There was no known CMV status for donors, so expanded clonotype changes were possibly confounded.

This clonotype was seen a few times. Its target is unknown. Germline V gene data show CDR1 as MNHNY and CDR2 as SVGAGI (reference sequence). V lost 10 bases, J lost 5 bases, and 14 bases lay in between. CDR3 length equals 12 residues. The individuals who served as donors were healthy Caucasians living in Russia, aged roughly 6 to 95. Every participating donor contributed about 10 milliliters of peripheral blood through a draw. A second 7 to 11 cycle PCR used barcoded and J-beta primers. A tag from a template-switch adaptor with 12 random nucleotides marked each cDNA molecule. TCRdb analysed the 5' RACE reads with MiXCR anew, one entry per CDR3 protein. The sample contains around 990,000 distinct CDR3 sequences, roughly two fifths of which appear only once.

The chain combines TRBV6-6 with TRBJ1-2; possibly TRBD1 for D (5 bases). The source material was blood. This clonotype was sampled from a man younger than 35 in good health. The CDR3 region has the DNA TGTGCCACCTCGAGGGGAGAGTATGGCTACACCTTC. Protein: CATSRGEYGYTF.